This T cell receptor beta chain was captured in a study of cytomegalovirus exposure and HLA in healthy donors. On this clone itself: Its target is not known.

PCR employed 60 Vbeta and 13 Jbeta primers. Generated by immunoSEQ multiplex PCR, the TCRdb table keeps only in-frame clones and is missing some. This repertoire shows about 90,000 clones, around 70% found once; its top ten account for less than 15%. General study points: An ancestry cluster, one associated with Asian ancestry, reportedly showed fewer N-insertions than the approximately 650-donor mean in a later analysis.

This CDR3 contains 14 residues. Per germline, CDR1 SGDLS and CDR2 YYNGEE. V was clipped by 4 bases and J by 0 bases, with 9 bases between them. J is TRBJ2-3 and V is TRBV9; D might be TRBD2 (6 bases). This clonotype originated in a woman between 45 and 65 years old in good health and CMV-seropositive. Sequenced: PBMCs. CDR3 sequence: CASSTGTSTDTQYF. The CDR3, as DNA: TGTGCCAGCAGCACCGGGACTAGCACAGATACGCAGTATTTT.